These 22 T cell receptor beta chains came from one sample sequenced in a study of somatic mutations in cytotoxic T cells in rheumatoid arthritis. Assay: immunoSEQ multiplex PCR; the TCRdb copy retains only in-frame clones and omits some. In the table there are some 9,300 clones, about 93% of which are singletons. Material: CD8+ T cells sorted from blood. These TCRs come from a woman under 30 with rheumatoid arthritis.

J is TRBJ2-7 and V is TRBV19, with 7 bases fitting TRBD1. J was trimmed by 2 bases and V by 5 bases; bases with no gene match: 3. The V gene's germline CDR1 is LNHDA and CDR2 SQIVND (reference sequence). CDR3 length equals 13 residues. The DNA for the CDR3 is TGTGCCAGTAGTCTTGGGACAGCCTACGAGCAGTACTTC. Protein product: CASSLGTAYEQYF. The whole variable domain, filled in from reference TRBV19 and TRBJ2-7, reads DGGITQSPKYLFRKEGQNVTLSCEQNLNHDAMYWYRQDPGQGLRLIYYSQIVNDFQKGDIAEGYSVSREKKESFPLTVTSAQKNPTAFYLCASSLGTAYEQYFGPGTRLTVT.

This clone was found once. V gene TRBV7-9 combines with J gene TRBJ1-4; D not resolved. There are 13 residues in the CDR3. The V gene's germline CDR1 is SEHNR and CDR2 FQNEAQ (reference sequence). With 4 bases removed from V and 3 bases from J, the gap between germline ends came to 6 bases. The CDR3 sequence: CASSSGANEKLFF. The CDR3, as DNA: TGTGCCAGCAGCTCCGGAGCTAATGAAAAACTGTTTTTT.

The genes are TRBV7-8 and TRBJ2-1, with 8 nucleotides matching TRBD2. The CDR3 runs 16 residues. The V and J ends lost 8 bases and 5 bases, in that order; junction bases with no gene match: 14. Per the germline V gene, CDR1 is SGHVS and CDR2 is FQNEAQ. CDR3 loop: CASPGASGSLNNEQFF. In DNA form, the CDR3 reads TGTGCCAGCCCCGGGGCTAGCGGGTCTCTTAACAATGAGCAGTTCTTC. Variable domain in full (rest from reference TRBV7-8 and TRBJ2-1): GAGVSQSPRYKVAKRGQDVALRCDPISGHVSLFWYQQALGQGPEFLTYFQNEAQLDKSGLPSDRFFAERPEGSVSTLKIQRTQQEDSAVYLCASPGASGSLNNEQFFGPGTRLTVL.

This CDR3 reads CAISEAVAALHGSPLHF. As DNA, the CDR3 is TGTGCCATCAGTGAGGCCGTAGCCGCTTTACATGGATCACCCCTCCACTTT. V usage is TRBV10-3 and J usage is TRBJ1-6; D is unresolved. With 2 bases removed from V and 10 bases from J, the gap between germline ends came to 21 bases. Germline CDR1 and CDR2: ENHRY and SYGVKD. The CDR3 extends over 17 amino acids.

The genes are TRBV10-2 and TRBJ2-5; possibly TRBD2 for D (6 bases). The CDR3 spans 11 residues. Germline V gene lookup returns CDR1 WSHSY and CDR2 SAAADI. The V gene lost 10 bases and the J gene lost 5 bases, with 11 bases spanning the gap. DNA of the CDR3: TGCGCCACACTAGCTCGGGAGACCCAGTACTTC. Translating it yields CATLARETQYF.

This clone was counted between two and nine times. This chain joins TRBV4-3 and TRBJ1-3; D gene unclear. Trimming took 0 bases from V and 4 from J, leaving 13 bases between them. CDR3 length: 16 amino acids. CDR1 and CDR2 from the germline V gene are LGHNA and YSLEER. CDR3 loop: CASSQDYASAGNTIYF. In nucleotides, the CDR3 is TGCGCCAGCAGCCAAGATTACGCCAGCGCCGGAAACACCATATATTTT.

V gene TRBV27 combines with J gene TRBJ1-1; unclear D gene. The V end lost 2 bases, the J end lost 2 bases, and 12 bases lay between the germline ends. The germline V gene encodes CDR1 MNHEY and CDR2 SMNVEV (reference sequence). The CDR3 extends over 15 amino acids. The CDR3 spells CASSLTPPLNTEAFF. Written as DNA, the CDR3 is TGTGCCAGCAGTTTAACTCCTCCCTTAAACACTGAAGCTTTCTTT.

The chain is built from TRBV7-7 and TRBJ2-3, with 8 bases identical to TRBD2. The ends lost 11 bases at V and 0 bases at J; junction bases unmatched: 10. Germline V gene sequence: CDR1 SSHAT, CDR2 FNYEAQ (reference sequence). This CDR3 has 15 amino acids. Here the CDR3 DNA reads TGTGCCGAGCAGCGGGAGACTTCTAGCACAGATACGCAGTATTTT. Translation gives CAEQRETSSTDTQYF.

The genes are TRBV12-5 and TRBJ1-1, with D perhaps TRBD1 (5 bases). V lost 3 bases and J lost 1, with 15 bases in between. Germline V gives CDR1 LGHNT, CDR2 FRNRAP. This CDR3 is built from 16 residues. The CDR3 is CASGFWPLGANTEAFF. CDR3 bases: TGTGCTAGTGGTTTCTGGCCTCTTGGGGCGAACACTGAAGCTTTCTTT. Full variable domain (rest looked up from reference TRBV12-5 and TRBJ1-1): DARVTQTPRHKVTEMGQEVTMRCQPILGHNTVFWYRQTMMQGLELLAYFRNRAPLDDSGMPKDRFSAEMPDATLATLKIQPSEPRDSAVYFCASGFWPLGANTEAFFGQGTRLTVV.

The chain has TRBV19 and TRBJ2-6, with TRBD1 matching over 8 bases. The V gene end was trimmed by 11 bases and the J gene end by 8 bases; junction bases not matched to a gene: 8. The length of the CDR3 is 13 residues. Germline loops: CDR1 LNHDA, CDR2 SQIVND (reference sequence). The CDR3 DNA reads TGTGCCTCTAGGGCAGGGGGCTCCAACGTCCTGACTTTC. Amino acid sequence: CASRAGGSNVLTF.

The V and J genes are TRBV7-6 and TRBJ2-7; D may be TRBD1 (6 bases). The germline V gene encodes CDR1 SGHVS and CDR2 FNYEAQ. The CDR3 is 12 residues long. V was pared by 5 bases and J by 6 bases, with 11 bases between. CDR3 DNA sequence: TGTGCCAGCAGCCCCACAGGGTCCGAGCAGTACTTC. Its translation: CASSPTGSEQYF.

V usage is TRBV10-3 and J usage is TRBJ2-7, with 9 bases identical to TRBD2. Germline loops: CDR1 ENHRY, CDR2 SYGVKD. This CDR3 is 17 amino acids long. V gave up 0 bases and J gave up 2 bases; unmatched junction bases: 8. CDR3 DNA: TGTGCCATCAGTGAGTCGAACGCGGCGGGAGGGACCTACGAGCAGTACTTC. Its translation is CAISESNAAGGTYEQYF.

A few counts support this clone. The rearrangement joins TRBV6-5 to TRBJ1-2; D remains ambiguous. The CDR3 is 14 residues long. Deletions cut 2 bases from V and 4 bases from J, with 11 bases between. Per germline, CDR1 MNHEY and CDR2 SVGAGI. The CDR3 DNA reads TGTGCCAGCAGTTACGGAGAAACGGGCTATGGCTACACCTTC. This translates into CASSYGETGYGYTF.

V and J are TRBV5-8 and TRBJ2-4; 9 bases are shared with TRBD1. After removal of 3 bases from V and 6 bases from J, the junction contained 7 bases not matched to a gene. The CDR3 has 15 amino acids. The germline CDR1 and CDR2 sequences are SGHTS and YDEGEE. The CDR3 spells CASSWGEDRGNIQYF. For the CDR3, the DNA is TGTGCCAGCAGCTGGGGGGAGGACAGGGGAAACATTCAGTACTTC.

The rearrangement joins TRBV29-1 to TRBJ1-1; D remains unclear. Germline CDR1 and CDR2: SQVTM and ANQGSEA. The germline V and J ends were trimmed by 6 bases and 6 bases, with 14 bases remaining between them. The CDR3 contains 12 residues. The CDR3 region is CSVPNGSPEAFF. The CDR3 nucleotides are TGCAGCGTACCAAATGGGAGCCCTGAAGCTTTCTTT.

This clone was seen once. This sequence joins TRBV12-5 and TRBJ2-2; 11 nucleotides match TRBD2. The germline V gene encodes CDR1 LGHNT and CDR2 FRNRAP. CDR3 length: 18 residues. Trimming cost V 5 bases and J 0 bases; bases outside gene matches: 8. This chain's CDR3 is CASGAGTSGNANTGELFF. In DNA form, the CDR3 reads TGTGCTAGTGGTGCCGGGACTAGCGGAAATGCGAACACCGGGGAGCTGTTTTTT. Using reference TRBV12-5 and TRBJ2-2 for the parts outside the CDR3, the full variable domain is DARVTQTPRHKVTEMGQEVTMRCQPILGHNTVFWYRQTMMQGLELLAYFRNRAPLDDSGMPKDRFSAEMPDATLATLKIQPSEPRDSAVYFCASGAGTSGNANTGELFFGEGSRLTVL.

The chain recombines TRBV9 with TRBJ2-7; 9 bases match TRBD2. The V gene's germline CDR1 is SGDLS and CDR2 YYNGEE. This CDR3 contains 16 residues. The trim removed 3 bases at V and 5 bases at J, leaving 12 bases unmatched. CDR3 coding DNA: TGTGCCAGCAGCGCTCATGGGGCTAGCGGGAAGGACGAGCAGTACTTC. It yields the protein CASSAHGASGKDEQYF.

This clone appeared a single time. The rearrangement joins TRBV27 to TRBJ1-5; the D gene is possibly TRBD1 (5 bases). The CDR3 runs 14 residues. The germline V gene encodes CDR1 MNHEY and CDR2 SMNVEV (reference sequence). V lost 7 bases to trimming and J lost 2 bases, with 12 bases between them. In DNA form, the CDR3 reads TGTGCCAGCACCCCGGGGGGGGGCAATCAGCCCCAGCATTTT. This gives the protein CASTPGGGNQPQHF.

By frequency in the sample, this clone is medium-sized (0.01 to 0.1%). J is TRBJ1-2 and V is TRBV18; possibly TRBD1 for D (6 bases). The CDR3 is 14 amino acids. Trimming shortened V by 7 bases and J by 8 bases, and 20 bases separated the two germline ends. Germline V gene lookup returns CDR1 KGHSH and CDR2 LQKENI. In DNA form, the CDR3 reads TGTGCCAGCTACCCTATGGGGGCCCTTGGCGGCTACACCTTC. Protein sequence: CASYPMGALGGYTF.

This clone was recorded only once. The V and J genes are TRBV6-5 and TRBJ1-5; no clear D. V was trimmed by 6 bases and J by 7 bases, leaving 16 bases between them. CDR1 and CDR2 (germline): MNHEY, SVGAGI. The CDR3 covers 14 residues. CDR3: CASRVGGEEQPQHF. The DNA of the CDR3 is TGTGCCAGCAGGGTCGGAGGCGAGGAACAGCCCCAGCATTTT.

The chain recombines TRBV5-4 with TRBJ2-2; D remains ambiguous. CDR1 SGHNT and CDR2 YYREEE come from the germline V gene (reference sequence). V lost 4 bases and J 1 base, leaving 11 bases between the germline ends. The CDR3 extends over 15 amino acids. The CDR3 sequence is CASSLIEENTGELFF. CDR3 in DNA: TGTGCCAGCAGCCTAATAGAGGAGAACACCGGGGAGCTGTTTTTT.

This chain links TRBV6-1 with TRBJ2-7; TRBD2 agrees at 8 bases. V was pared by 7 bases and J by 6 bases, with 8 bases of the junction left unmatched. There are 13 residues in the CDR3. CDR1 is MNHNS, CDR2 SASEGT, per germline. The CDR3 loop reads CASKGGGTLEQYF. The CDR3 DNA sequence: TGTGCCAGCAAGGGCGGGGGGACCCTCGAGCAGTACTTC.